This T cell receptor (beta chain) originates from a study of blood T cells in healthy people across ages. This CDR3 has 14 amino acids. Germline V gives CDR1 LGHDT, CDR2 YNNKEL (reference sequence). A second PCR, run for roughly 7 to 12 cycles, used a sample-barcoded 5' primer plus a J-beta primer mix. TCRdb re-derived calls from the 5' RACE reads in MiXCR, one entry per CDR3 protein. Of fewer than 900,000 distinct CDR3 sequences detected, roughly 41% appear once; the ten largest clones hold 20% to 25%. The chain couples TRBV3-1 to TRBJ2-4; unclear D gene. The J call may be in error: the DNA end matches TRBJ2-7 better. The receptor was derived from a woman aged 55 to 70 in good health. The sample was blood. The CDR3 DNA sequence: TGTGCCAGCAGCCAGGGTCCTGGAAACTACGAGCAGTACTTC. This gives the protein CASSQGPGNYEQYF.